This is a list of T cell receptor beta chains from one sample in a study of control samples from healthy donors and cancer patients. Libraries were prepared by immunoSEQ multiplex PCR; TCRdb keeps only in-frame clonotypes and omits some of them. The sample yields 150,000 or so clones, 88% seen once. Sequencing input: blood. The receptors were sampled from a woman younger than 45 in good health. Both conserved end residues are part of each CDR3. Fields, in order: D gene, clone size, J gene, V gene, CDR3 DNA, CDR3 protein. The D gene is left open where the match is weak. Some rows have no size entry. The others give once, few or many, or a class for an expanded clone.

TRBD1 | NA | TRBJ1-3 | TRBV29-1 | TGCAGCGTCGGCGAGATTAATAGACAGGGTCCGCGGAGAAACACCATATATTTT | CSVGEINRQGPRRNTIYF
NA | NA | TRBJ1-2 | TRBV28 | TGTGCCAGCAGGCCAAACAGGGGCTACACCTTC | CASRPNRGYTF
TRBD1 | NA | TRBJ1-3 | TRBV27 | TGTGCCAGCAGTCCACAGGGGTTGGGAAACACCATATATTTT | CASSPQGLGNTIYF
TRBD1 | NA | TRBJ2-1 | TRBV24-1 | TGTGCCACCAGTCCGGGACAGGGCCGGAACAATGAGCAGTTCTTC | CATSPGQGRNNEQFF
NA | NA | TRBJ1-1 | TRBV30 | TGTGCCTGGAGTCTCGGGGGGGTGATAGCTTTCTTT | CAWSLGGVIAFF
NA | NA | TRBJ1-2 | TRBV3-1/TRBV3-2 | TGTGCCAGCAGCCAAGATACAGGCAGGATCTATGGCTACACCTTC | CASSQDTGRIYGYTF
NA | NA | TRBJ1-4 | TRBV18 | TGTGCCAGCTCACCTCCGACCGATCGGGAAAAACTGTTTTTT | CASSPPTDREKLFF
NA | NA | TRBJ2-5 | TRBV7-9 | TGTGCCAGCAGCTTAGCGCGAGAGACCCAGTACTTC | CASSLARETQYF
NA | NA | TRBJ2-2 | TRBV5-1 | TGCGCCAGCAGCGCCGAAGGACACACCGGGGAGCTGTTTTTT | CASSAEGHTGELFF
NA | few | TRBJ1-5 | TRBV5-6 | TGTGCCAGCAGCTTGGCCAGGGGACTGCAGCCCCAGCATTTT | CASSLARGLQPQHF
NA | NA | TRBJ2-7 | TRBV7-6 | TGTGCCAGCAGCTCCAACAACGAGCAGTACTTC | CASSSNNEQYF
TRBD2 | NA | TRBJ2-3 | TRBV28 | TGTGCCAGCAGTTCGCCTAGCGGGAGGTCAGATACGCAGTATTTT | CASSSPSGRSDTQYF
TRBD1 | NA | TRBJ1-2 | TRBV24-1 | TGTGCCACCAGTGAGCCGGGGACAGGGACGAATGGCTACACCTTC | CATSEPGTGTNGYTF
NA | NA | TRBJ1-2 | TRBV27 | TGTGCCAGCAGCCCGGGACGGAGGAACTATGGCTACACCTTC | CASSPGRRNYGYTF